The 16 T cell receptor beta chains given below trace back to one sample, sequenced in a study of monozygotic twins with inflammatory bowel disease. TCRdb processed the 5' RACE reads again and assigns one entry to each CDR3 protein, with no DNA. The sample table sets out about 140,000 distinct CDR3 sequences. Input material: blood. These receptors were collected from a human donor with ulcerative colitis or Crohn's disease, or a healthy co-twin of an affected twin (not recorded which).

The rearrangement links TRBV20-1 to TRBJ2-7; TCRdb returns TRBD1, unconfirmable since there is no DNA. CDR3 length: 13 amino acids. Germline CDR1 and CDR2: DFQATT and SNEGSKA (reference sequence). The CDR3 protein is CSASPTGSYEQYF.

The rearrangement uses TRBV9 and TRBJ2-3; TCRdb's assignment of TRBD2 cannot be checked, as there is no DNA. CDR3 length: 16 residues. Per germline, CDR1 SGDLS and CDR2 YYNGEE. The CDR3: CASSIRGLQTTDTQYF. Complete variable domain (other parts from reference TRBV9 and TRBJ2-3): DSGVTQTPKHLITATGQRVTLRCSPRSGDLSVYWYQQSLDQGLQFLIQYYNGEERAKGNILERFSAQQFPDLHSELNLSSLELGDSALYFCASSIRGLQTTDTQYFGPGTRLTVL.

The genes are TRBV30 and TRBJ2-7; TCRdb designates TRBD1, a call that cannot be tested without DNA. Germline V gene data show CDR1 as GTSNPN and CDR2 as SVGIG (reference sequence). CDR3 size: 15 residues. This chain's CDR3 is CAWSDRDRGIHEQYF.

The V and J genes are TRBV29-1 and TRBJ2-2; no DNA is available, so the TRBD1 call from TCRdb remains unchecked. The CDR3 has 14 amino acids. From germline, CDR1 is SQVTM and CDR2 ANQGSEA. The CDR3 protein is CSGHRAGETGELFF.

The rearrangement links TRBV14 to TRBJ2-4; TCRdb proposes TRBD2, but this gene call is untestable without DNA. The germline gives CDR1 SGHDN, CDR2 FVKESK. The CDR3 runs 17 residues. The CDR3 loop reads CASSQGRALAPKNIQYF.

The V and J genes are TRBV7-2 and TRBJ2-3; TCRdb calls TRBD2, which cannot be checked without DNA. Germline V gene lookup returns CDR1 SGHTA and CDR2 FQGNSA. CDR3 length: 18 amino acids. CDR3 region: CASSLTASGGASTDTQYF.

The rearrangement joins TRBV9 to TRBJ2-7; TCRdb returns TRBD1, unconfirmable since there is no DNA. This CDR3 is 14 amino acids long. The V gene's germline CDR1 is SGDLS and CDR2 YYNGEE. The CDR3 sequence is CASSATGFSYEQYF.

The genes are TRBV6-5 and TRBJ2-7; TCRdb proposes TRBD2, but this gene call is untestable without DNA. CDR3 size: 15 residues. Germline values: CDR1 MNHEY, CDR2 SVGAGI. CDR3 loop: CASSYSGGGAWEQYF.

The chain is built from TRBV5-1 and TRBJ2-7; there is no DNA to check the TCRdb D call of TRBD1. CDR1 SGHRS and CDR2 YFSETQ come from the germline V gene. This CDR3 region has 13 residues. Here the CDR3 reads CASSFGTVYEQYF.

The chain combines TRBV5-1 with TRBJ2-3; TCRdb's D gene call, TRBD2, goes unchecked for lack of DNA. The germline V gene has CDR1 SGHRS and CDR2 YFSETQ. CDR3 length: 14 residues. This CDR3 is CASRIGGAADTQYF. Full variable domain (remainder filled in from reference TRBV5-1 and TRBJ2-3): KAGVTQTPRYLIKTRGQQVTLSCSPISGHRSVSWYQQTPGQGLQFLFEYFSETQRNKGNFPGRFSGRQFSNSRSEMNVSTLELGDSALYLCASRIGGAADTQYFGPGTRLTVL.

This chain's CDR3 is CASSLLGQNTEAFF. J is TRBJ1-1 and V is TRBV5-6; the D gene TCRdb calls, TRBD1, cannot be checked with no DNA. CDR1 SGHDT and CDR2 YYEEEE come from the germline V gene. This CDR3 is 14 amino acids long.

The chain employs TRBV5-1 and TRBJ2-7; the D call from TCRdb, TRBD2, cannot be confirmed without DNA. The V gene's germline CDR1 is SGHRS and CDR2 YFSETQ. CDR3 length: 15 amino acids. The CDR3 sequence: CASSLVALSSYEQYF.

This chain links TRBV7-8 with TRBJ2-2; TCRdb proposes TRBD1, but this gene call is untestable without DNA. Germline CDR1 and CDR2: SGHVS and FQNEAQ. This CDR3 is built from 18 residues. The CDR3 reads CASSSTWGQQRNTGELFF.

This sequence joins TRBV7-2 and TRBJ2-5. Germline V CDR1 and CDR2: SGHTA, FQGNSA. The CDR3 totals 13 residues. The CDR3 sequence: CASSLSLGETQYF.

This sequence joins TRBV20-1 and TRBJ2-3; TCRdb gives TRBD1 as the D gene, but with no DNA this cannot be confirmed. Germline V gene data show CDR1 as DFQATT and CDR2 as SNEGSKA (reference sequence). The CDR3 sequence is 15 residues long. The CDR3 sequence: CSARPGTGVVDTQYF.

This chain uses TRBV4-1 with TRBJ2-5; TCRdb returns TRBD2, unconfirmable since there is no DNA. This CDR3 region has 19 residues. CDR1 is MGHRA, CDR2 YSYEKL, per germline. The CDR3 reads CASSQQKPVGLAVQETQYF.